Following are 5 T cell receptor beta chains from one sample sequenced in a study of control samples from healthy donors and cancer patients (dated by TCRdb to about 2020). Preparation of the library involved the immunoSEQ multiplex PCR assay. TCRdb limited this immuneACCESS table to in-frame rearrangements with V and J called. A share of clones is missing; checked studies link under half to unresolved V genes, and the rest is unexplained. Across this sample there are tens of thousands of clones, with about 89% seen only once. The biggest ten clones account for about 7.4% of the sample. Sequences were obtained from blood. The receptors derive from a woman aged 60 to 75 in good health.

This chain's CDR3 is CASSDRVSPLHF. The CDR3 DNA reads TGTGCCAGCAGTGACAGGGTTTCACCCCTCCACTTT. The gene calls are TRBV2 and TRBJ1-6, with D possibly matching TRBD1 (5 bases). Per germline, CDR1 SNHLY and CDR2 FYNNEI. There are 12 residues in the CDR3. V was clipped by 3 bases and J by 9 bases, with 6 bases between them.

The rearrangement uses TRBV10-2 and TRBJ2-7, with TRBD2 identical over 10 bases. Germline lookup yields CDR1 WSHSY and CDR2 SAAADI. The CDR3 runs 14 residues. V gave up 7 bases and J gave up 8 bases; unmatched junction bases: 11. Here the CDR3 reads CASTPQASGGQQYF. CDR3 nucleotide sequence: TGCGCCAGCACTCCACAGGCTAGCGGGGGCCAGCAGTACTTC.

This chain uses TRBV20-1 with TRBJ2-7, with 8 nucleotides matching TRBD1. Germline CDR1 and CDR2: DFQATT and SNEGSKA (reference sequence). V lost 6 bases, J lost 6 bases, and 4 bases stayed unmatched. CDR3 size: 11 residues. CDR3 sequence reads: CSAAGGGEQYF. The CDR3 DNA sequence: TGCAGTGCGGCAGGGGGCGGCGAGCAGTACTTC.

The genes are TRBV7-6 and TRBJ2-5; 14 bases line up with TRBD2. This CDR3 comprises 16 residues. Germline assignment: CDR1 SGHVS and CDR2 FNYEAQ. Germline trimming cut 4 bases from V and 5 bases from J; bases unmatched to any gene: 6. This chain's CDR3 is CASSSGLAGGQETQYF. The CDR3, as DNA: TGTGCCAGCAGCTCAGGACTAGCGGGGGGCCAGGAGACCCAGTACTTC.

The gene calls are TRBV5-1 and TRBJ1-1, with TRBD1 identical over 7 bases. Trimming removed 4 bases from V and 5 bases from J; junction bases left unmatched: 8. The CDR3 extends over 14 amino acids. The germline V gene encodes CDR1 SGHRS and CDR2 YFSETQ. The CDR3 loop reads CASSPWTGATEAFF. The CDR3 region has the DNA TGCGCCAGCAGCCCCTGGACAGGCGCTACTGAAGCTTTCTTT.